This entry lists 32 T cell receptor beta chains sequenced from one sample in a study of CD8+ T cells in alopecia areata. Treatment indicated: oral pan-JAK inhibitor, 5-10 mg twice daily. Sequencing used cDNA as its template, made by extracting RNA and reverse transcribing it. The table came from immunoSEQ multiplex PCR; TCRdb's copy has only in-frame clones and leaves some out. The table lists around 100,000 clones, roughly three fifths of them singletons. The sequencing used CD8+ T cells sorted from blood, collected at week 24, from a patient treated with tofacitinib. The receptors come from a human donor with alopecia areata.

V and J are TRBV5-1 and TRBJ1-1; D is possibly TRBD1 (6 bases). There are 15 residues in the CDR3. Per the germline V gene, CDR1 is SGHRS and CDR2 is YFSETQ. The V end was cut by 2 bases, the J end by 0 bases, with 11 bases between. The chain's CDR3 is CASSFRDNMNTEAFF. In DNA, the CDR3 is TGCGCCAGCAGCTTTCGGGACAACATGAACACTGAAGCTTTCTTT.

The V gene is TRBV27, the J gene TRBJ2-7; D not resolved. The V end lost 2 bases, the J end lost 3 bases, and 8 bases lay between the germline ends. The CDR3 runs 13 residues. Germline V gives CDR1 MNHEY, CDR2 SMNVEV (reference sequence). CDR3 amino acids: CASSLMTGYEQYF. The CDR3 coding sequence is TGTGCCAGCAGTTTAATGACCGGCTACGAGCAGTACTTC.

The chain has TRBV27 and TRBJ2-7; TRBD1 agrees at 7 bases. Trimming cost V 5 bases and J 3 bases; bases outside gene matches: 4. The CDR3 length is 13 residues. CDR1 is MNHEY, CDR2 SMNVEV, per germline (reference sequence). This chain's CDR3 is CASSPGQYYEQYF. The CDR3 DNA reads as TGTGCCAGCAGTCCGGGACAGTACTACGAGCAGTACTTC.

This clone was observed a handful of times. The V and J genes are TRBV15 and TRBJ2-7; TRBD1 agrees at 11 bases. The V and J ends lost 5 bases and 0 bases, in that order; junction bases with no gene match: 3. The length of the CDR3 is 15 residues. CDR1 and CDR2 from the germline V gene are LNHNV and YYDKDF (reference sequence). The CDR3 region has the DNA TGTGCCACCAGCGAGGGACAGGGGGGCTCCTACGAGCAGTACTTC. It codes for CATSEGQGGSYEQYF.

The chain couples TRBV13 to TRBJ1-2; tentative D call: TRBD1 (6 bases). Trimming took off 0 bases at V and 4 bases at J, with 15 bases between the two ends. The CDR3 totals 16 residues. CDR1 is PRHDT and CDR2 is FYEKMQ in the germline V gene (reference sequence). The chain's CDR3 is CASSLGLGGPFYGYTF. CDR3 DNA sequence: TGTGCCAGCAGCTTAGGCCTTGGGGGCCCCTTCTATGGCTACACCTTC. Full variable domain (remainder filled in from reference TRBV13 and TRBJ1-2): AAGVIQSPRHLIKEKRETATLKCYPIPRHDTVYWYQQGPGQDPQFLISFYEKMQSDKGSIPDRFSAQQFSDYHSELNMSSLELGDSALYFCASSLGLGGPFYGYTFGSGTRLTVV.

The chain carries TRBV7-8 and TRBJ1-6; perhaps TRBD1 as D (6 bases). From germline, CDR1 is SGHVS and CDR2 FQNEAQ. CDR3 size: 15 residues. Trimming shortened V by 3 bases and J by 6 bases, and 12 bases separated the two germline ends. CDR3 coding DNA: TGTGCCAGCAGCTTCCTGACAGGTCCTAATTCACCCCTCCACTTT. It codes for CASSFLTGPNSPLHF.

The CDR3 coding sequence is TGTGCCAGCAGCGAAGAGAATTATTACTACAATGAGCAGTTCTTC. Amino acids: CASSEENYYYNEQFF. This sequence joins TRBV13 and TRBJ2-1, with D hard to call. Germline CDR1 reads PRHDT; CDR2 reads FYEKMQ (reference sequence). The CDR3 has 15 amino acids. Trimming removed 5 bases at V and 3 bases at J, with 14 bases between.

The gene calls are TRBV4-1 and TRBJ1-2; a possible D gene is TRBD1 (6 bases). Deletions cut 5 bases from V and 4 bases from J, with 20 bases between. CDR1 is MGHRA, CDR2 YSYEKL, per germline. CDR3 size: 16 residues. CDR3 in DNA: TGCGCCAGCAGCGAAACGCCCCAGGGGCCGATCTATGGCTACACCTTC. Translating it yields CASSETPQGPIYGYTF.

This clone was seen once. The chain has TRBV2 and TRBJ2-5; TRBD2 aligns across 10 bases. V was clipped by 4 bases and J by 2 bases; unmatched bases: 7. The CDR3 is made up of 16 amino acids. The V gene's germline CDR1 is SNHLY and CDR2 FYNNEI. CDR3 residues: CASSGLAGALQETQYF. The DNA of the CDR3 is TGTGCCAGCAGTGGGCTAGCGGGGGCCCTGCAAGAGACCCAGTACTTC.

V usage is TRBV27 and J usage is TRBJ2-3; no definite D call. CDR1 and CDR2 from the germline V gene are MNHEY and SMNVEV (reference sequence). V was trimmed by 5 bases and J by 1 base, leaving 16 bases between them. The CDR3 is 16 amino acids. The DNA of the CDR3 is TGTGCCAGCAGTCACCCGGCTAGACCCGGCACAGATACGCAGTATTTT. Translation: CASSHPARPGTDTQYF.

V and J are TRBV5-6 and TRBJ1-5; unclear D gene. Trimming pared 4 bases from V and 6 bases from J, leaving 11 bases between. CDR1 is SGHDT, CDR2 YYEEEE, per germline. The CDR3 runs to 13 residues. The CDR3 DNA is TGTGCCAGCAGCACTGACCGGGGTCAGCCCCAGCATTTT. Its protein is CASSTDRGQPQHF.

J is TRBJ2-5 and V is TRBV5-6; 7 nucleotides match TRBD1. The germline CDR1 and CDR2 sequences are SGHDT and YYEEEE. The junction had 8 bases not matched to a gene; V was cut back by 3 bases and J by 3 bases. The CDR3 is 15 residues long. The CDR3 nucleotides are TGTGCCAGCAGCTCTGACAGGGAAGGGGAAGAGACCCAGTACTTC. Protein product: CASSSDREGEETQYF.

This clone was recorded once. V usage is TRBV9 and J usage is TRBJ2-7, with TRBD1 matching 9 bases. V was pared by 2 bases and J by 7 bases, with 16 bases of the junction left unmatched. Germline V lookup: CDR1 SGDLS, CDR2 YYNGEE. The CDR3 is 17 residues long. The CDR3: CASSVGVAFGTGNEQYF. The CDR3, as DNA: TGTGCCAGCAGCGTCGGCGTGGCTTTCGGGACAGGGAATGAGCAGTACTTC.

The chain carries TRBV15 and TRBJ1-5; weak D call: TRBD1 (5 bases). Per germline, CDR1 LNHNV and CDR2 YYDKDF (reference sequence). This CDR3 region has 18 residues. V lost 3 bases and J 0 bases, leaving 18 bases between the germline ends. CDR3 nucleotide sequence: TGTGCCACCAGCAGTCCCTGGGGGGAGATTTATAGCAATCAGCCCCAGCATTTT. Residues: CATSSPWGEIYSNQPQHF.

The rearrangement links TRBV7-9 to TRBJ2-7; D possibly corresponds to TRBD1 (5 bases). The V and J ends lost 6 bases and 1 base respectively, with 10 bases between them. Germline CDR1 is SEHNR and CDR2 is FQNEAQ (reference sequence). The CDR3 spans 13 residues. CDR3: CASRPGFSYEQYF. CDR3 DNA sequence: TGTGCCAGCAGACCAGGGTTTTCCTACGAGCAGTACTTC.

This clone has a handful of counts. The V call is TRBV4-2, the J call TRBJ2-5; D perhaps matches TRBD2 (7 bases). Germline CDR1 LGHNA, CDR2 YNFKEQ. The V and J ends lost 0 bases and 1 base respectively, with 15 bases between them. This CDR3 has 17 residues. This CDR3 is CASSQDEGGNLQETQYF. In DNA form, the CDR3 reads TGTGCCAGCAGCCAAGATGAGGGGGGGAATCTCCAAGAGACCCAGTACTTC.

The rearrangement uses TRBV7-3 and TRBJ2-1; 9 bases are shared with TRBD1. Germline V gene lookup returns CDR1 SGHTA and CDR2 FQGTGA. The CDR3 has 15 amino acids. V was clipped by 3 bases and J by 8 bases; unmatched bases: 8. This chain's CDR3 is CASSFTGGPMDEQFF. The DNA for the CDR3 is TGTGCCAGCAGCTTTACAGGGGGCCCGATGGATGAGCAGTTCTTC.

The chain is built from TRBV10-3 and TRBJ2-3, with TRBD2 matching 10 bases. Germline CDR1 and CDR2: ENHRY and SYGVKD. The CDR3 length is 14 residues. With 8 bases clipped from V and 1 base from J, the junction kept 3 bases outside the gene matches. The CDR3 DNA reads as TGTGCCATCGGGCTAGCGGGGGGCACAGATACGCAGTATTTT. This codes for CAIGLAGGTDTQYF.

The chain uses TRBV10-3 and TRBJ2-7; perhaps TRBD1 as D (6 bases). Germline CDR1 reads ENHRY; CDR2 reads SYGVKD. The CDR3 runs to 16 residues. Trimming pared 0 bases from V and 5 bases from J, leaving 17 bases between. The CDR3 nucleotides read TGTGCCATCAGTGAGTCGAGGGGGACACGGGTCGACGAGCAGTACTTC. This sequence encodes CAISESRGTRVDEQYF.

This clone was seen more than once but under ten times. The chain links TRBV5-6 to TRBJ1-2; D gene unclear. Per germline, CDR1 SGHDT and CDR2 YYEEEE. This CDR3 region has 11 residues. V shed 2 bases and J shed 11 bases, with 10 bases lying between them. CDR3: CASSFGFKYTF. CDR3 coding DNA: TGTGCCAGCAGCTTCGGGTTCAAGTACACCTTC.

The rearrangement uses TRBV9 and TRBJ1-2; D is unresolved. The V and J ends lost 0 bases and 5 bases respectively, with 17 bases between them. Germline V gives CDR1 SGDLS, CDR2 YYNGEE. CDR3 size: 16 residues. The CDR3 DNA follows: TGTGCCAGCAGCGTAGGCCGGGCAGGAACTATTTATGGCTACACCTTC. The encoded protein is CASSVGRAGTIYGYTF. The full variable domain, in which reference TRBV9 and TRBJ1-2 provide the parts outside the CDR3, is DSGVTQTPKHLITATGQRVTLRCSPRSGDLSVYWYQQSLDQGLQFLIQYYNGEERAKGNILERFSAQQFPDLHSELNLSSLELGDSALYFCASSVGRAGTIYGYTFGSGTRLTVV.

This sequence joins TRBV15 and TRBJ2-5; D possibly corresponds to TRBD2 (6 bases). This CDR3 region has 15 residues. Germline CDR1 LNHNV, CDR2 YYDKDF (reference sequence). Trimming pared 0 bases from V and 2 bases from J, leaving 10 bases between. The DNA for the CDR3 is TGTGCCACCAGCAGAGAGGGCGGGAATCAAGAGACCCAGTACTTC. Its translation is CATSREGGNQETQYF.

V is TRBV10-2 and J is TRBJ1-2, with a tentative D call TRBD1 (5 bases). Looked up from germline, CDR1 is WSHSY and CDR2 is SAAADI. This CDR3 is built from 11 residues. With 5 bases removed from V and 8 bases from J, the gap between germline ends came to 9 bases. CDR3 bases: TGCGCCAGCAGTATGGGGCAGGGCTACACCTTC. It encodes CASSMGQGYTF.

The gene calls are TRBV23-1 and TRBJ1-5; the D is unclear. TRBV23-1 is placed among ORFs of uncertain function. This CDR3 is built from 14 residues. Trimming cost V 0 bases and J 6 bases, with 9 bases left between them. The CDR3 DNA reads TGCGCCAGCAGTCAATCGACGGGGTCTCAGCCCCAGCATTTT. Protein sequence: CASSQSTGSQPQHF.

Within the sample, this clone is medium-sized. V and J are TRBV7-9 and TRBJ1-4, with D possibly matching TRBD1 (6 bases). This CDR3 comprises 15 residues. Trimming removed 2 bases at V and 4 bases at J, with 11 bases between. CDR1 and CDR2 from the germline V gene are SEHNR and FQNEAQ (reference sequence). The CDR3 DNA follows: TGTGCCAGCAGCTTATGGGGGGGCCATAATGAAAAACTGTTTTTT. Protein sequence: CASSLWGGHNEKLFF.

The rearrangement uses TRBV27 and TRBJ2-6; tentatively, D is TRBD1 (6 bases). Deletions cut 1 base from V and 4 bases from J, with 11 bases between. The CDR3 is 16 amino acids. Germline lookup yields CDR1 MNHEY and CDR2 SMNVEV (reference sequence). The CDR3 sequence is CASSLLGATGANVLTF. Written as DNA, the CDR3 is TGTGCCAGCAGTTTATTGGGGGCAACAGGGGCCAACGTCCTGACTTTC.

Only a few counts were recorded for this clone. The chain couples TRBV29-1 to TRBJ2-5; D is ambiguous. This CDR3 spans 12 amino acids. Trimming left V 6 bases short and J 1 base short, with 9 bases between. Germline CDR1 is SQVTM and CDR2 is ANQGSEA. The CDR3 bases are TGCAGCGTCCTGGGCGCCCAAGAGACCCAGTACTTC. It translates to CSVLGAQETQYF.

This chain joins TRBV9 and TRBJ2-5; D gene ambiguous. The CDR3 is 14 amino acids. V lost 0 bases and J 5 bases, leaving 11 bases between the germline ends. Germline lookup yields CDR1 SGDLS and CDR2 YYNGEE. CDR3: CASSVGLFSETQYF. CDR3 nucleotides: TGTGCCAGCAGCGTAGGTCTTTTCTCTGAGACCCAGTACTTC.

The table lists this clone with a few counts. The J gene is TRBJ1-2, the V gene TRBV13, with 7 bases fitting TRBD1. This CDR3 comprises 14 residues. Germline CDR1 is PRHDT and CDR2 is FYEKMQ (reference sequence). V was pared by 2 bases and J by 3 bases, with 3 bases of the junction left unmatched. DNA of the CDR3: TGTGCCAGCAGCTTACGACAGGGTGACTATGGCTACACCTTC. Protein sequence: CASSLRQGDYGYTF.

The chain uses TRBV27 and TRBJ1-5, with a weak D call TRBD1 (6 bases). The CDR3 sequence is 14 residues long. Germline values: CDR1 MNHEY, CDR2 SMNVEV (reference sequence). V was clipped by 6 bases and J by 3 bases, with 12 bases between them. The CDR3 loop reads CASSQGHPNQPQHF. The CDR3 nucleotides are TGTGCCAGCAGCCAGGGACACCCCAATCAGCCCCAGCATTTT.

The rearrangement joins TRBV27 to TRBJ2-2; D is undetermined. CDR3 length: 14 amino acids. CDR1 is MNHEY and CDR2 is SMNVEV in the germline V gene (reference sequence). Trimming shortened V by 1 base and J by 1 base, and 4 bases separated the two germline ends. CDR3 coding DNA: TGTGCCAGCAGTTTATACATGAACACCGGGGAGCTGTTTTTT. Its protein product is CASSLYMNTGELFF.

The chain combines TRBV6-6 with TRBJ1-1; TRBD1 matches 8 bases. J was trimmed by 2 bases and V by 6 bases; bases with no gene match: 8. Germline lookup yields CDR1 MNHNY and CDR2 SVGAGI (reference sequence). This CDR3 contains 15 residues. CDR3: CASSLDRGGNTEAFF. The CDR3 nucleotides read TGTGCCAGCAGCCTAGACAGGGGCGGAAACACTGAAGCTTTCTTT.